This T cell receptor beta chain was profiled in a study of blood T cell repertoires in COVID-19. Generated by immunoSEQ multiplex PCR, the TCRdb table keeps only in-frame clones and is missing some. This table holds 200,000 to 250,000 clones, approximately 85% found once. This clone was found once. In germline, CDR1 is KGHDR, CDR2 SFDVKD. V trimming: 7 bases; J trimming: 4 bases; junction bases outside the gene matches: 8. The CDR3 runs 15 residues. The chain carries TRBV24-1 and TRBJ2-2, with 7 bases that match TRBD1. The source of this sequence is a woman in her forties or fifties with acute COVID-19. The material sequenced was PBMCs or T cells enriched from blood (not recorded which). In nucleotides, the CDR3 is TGTGCCACCAGCCGAGGGGGCGCGGGCACCGGGGAGCTGTTTTTT. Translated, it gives CATSRGGAGTGELFF.